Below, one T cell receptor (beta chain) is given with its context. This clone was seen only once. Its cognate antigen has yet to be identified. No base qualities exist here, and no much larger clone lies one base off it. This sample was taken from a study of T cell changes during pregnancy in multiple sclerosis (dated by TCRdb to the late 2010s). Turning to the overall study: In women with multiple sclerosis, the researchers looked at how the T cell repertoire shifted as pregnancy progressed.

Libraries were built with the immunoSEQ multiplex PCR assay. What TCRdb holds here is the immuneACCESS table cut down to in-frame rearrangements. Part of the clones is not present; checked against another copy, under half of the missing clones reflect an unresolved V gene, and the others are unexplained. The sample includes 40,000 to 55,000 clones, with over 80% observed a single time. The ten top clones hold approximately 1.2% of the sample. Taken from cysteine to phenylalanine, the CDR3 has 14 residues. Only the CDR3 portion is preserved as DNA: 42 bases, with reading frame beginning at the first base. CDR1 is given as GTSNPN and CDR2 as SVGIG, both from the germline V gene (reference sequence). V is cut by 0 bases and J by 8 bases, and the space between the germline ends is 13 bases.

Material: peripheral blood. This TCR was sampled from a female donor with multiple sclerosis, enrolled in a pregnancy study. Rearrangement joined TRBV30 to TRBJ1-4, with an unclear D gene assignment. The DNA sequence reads TGTGCCTGGAGTGTACGGGGTAAAAGGGAAAAACTGTTTTTT. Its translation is CAWSVRGKREKLFF.